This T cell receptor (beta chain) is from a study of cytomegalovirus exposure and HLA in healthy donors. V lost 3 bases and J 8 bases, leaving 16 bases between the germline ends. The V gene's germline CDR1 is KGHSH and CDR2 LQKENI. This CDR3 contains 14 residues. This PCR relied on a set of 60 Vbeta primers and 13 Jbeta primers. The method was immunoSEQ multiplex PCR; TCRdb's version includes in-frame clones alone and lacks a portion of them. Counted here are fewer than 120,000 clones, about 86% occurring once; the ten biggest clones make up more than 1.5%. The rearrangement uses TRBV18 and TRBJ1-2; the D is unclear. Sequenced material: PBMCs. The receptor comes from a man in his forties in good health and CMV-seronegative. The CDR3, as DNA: TGTGCCAGCTCACCTAATCAGGAGGGATACGGCTACACCTTC. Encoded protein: CASSPNQEGYGYTF.